This T cell receptor (beta chain) was observed in a study of vaccination effects on CD4 cells after COVID-19 (dated by TCRdb to 2021 to 2024). For context, the study as a whole: In the ViraFEST assay, PBMC were stimulated with viral peptide pools, and TCR sequencing was then used to find antigen-specific CD4+ T cell clonotypes based on their expansion. Each participant received two doses of an mRNA SARS-CoV-2 vaccine, either BNT162b2 or mRNA-1273. Each well held roughly 2.2 million PBMC cultured in IMDM containing roughly 5% human AB serum, 8 to 10 IU/ml IL-2 and gentamicin, along with 10 ug/ml peptides. In both COVID-19 convalescent patients and infection-naive vaccine recipients, the study compared SARS-CoV-2 spike-specific CD4+ TCR repertoires from before mRNA vaccination with those from after it. The full study included ten to eleven COVID-19 convalescent patients and a handful of SARS-CoV-2-naive healthy vaccine recipients. The Oncomine TCR Beta short-read assay on an Illumina iSeq 100 was used to sequence cultures from other donors in the study.

The library relied on the immunoSEQ multiplex PCR assay. TCR beta CDR3 sequencing was performed on DNA from the cultured, isolated CD4+ T cells. On the study's bioinformatics: Non-productive TCR sequences were removed, reads were trimmed to the CDR3 region, and CDR3s of at least 7 amino acids were retained. The MANAFEST web app was used to identify antigen-specific clonotypes by comparing expansion in peptide wells with expansion in reference cultures. For clones to be considered positive, expansion at FDR<0.05 versus reference and all other wells, an odds ratio above 5, and a frequency above 0.1% in two replicate wells were required. A clonotype was called cross-reactive if it was significantly expanded both in SARS-CoV-2 spike wells and in at least one common cold coronavirus spike condition. Using the stringdist R package, CDR3 similarity was measured by Levenshtein distance, and unrooted trees were constructed with ape in R 3.6.1. Drawn from immuneACCESS, this table holds only the in-frame rearrangements with V and J called that TCRdb kept. Clones are partly lost; checked studies trace under half to an unresolved V gene and leave the rest unexplained. For V, J and clone size, that table is used; D and trimming come from the DNA. The sample profile shows over 65,000 clones; roughly three quarters of them were found once. The ten largest clonotypes hold roughly 1.9% of the sample.

The paper's findings and limits, for the study overall: Limitations of the study were the small number of convalescent patients and the absence of early post-infection timepoints. Among healthy vaccine recipients, nearly all vaccine-induced clones were SARS-CoV-2 mono-reactive, and just 1 of 255 was cross-reactive with common cold coronaviruses. Clones induced by infection and clones induced by vaccination both contracted markedly at late timepoints after vaccination, which fits with T cell responses waning over time.

The germline V gene supplies CDR1 MNHEY and CDR2 SVGAGI. Trimming accounts for 10 bases at V and 1 base at J, while the number of junction bases matched to no gene is 6. Measured from the cysteine to the valine, the CDR3 is 13 residues long. Only the CDR3 region is kept as DNA, spanning 39 bases read in frame from base 1. On this clone: There is no known antigen for this receptor. Base qualities were left out, and no much larger clone turns up one base away.

After less than 13 days of culture, CD4+ T cells were isolated with the EasySep CD4+ T cell isolation kit. Negative nucleocapsid antibody results before and after vaccination confirmed that the healthy vaccine recipients had no prior SARS-CoV-2 infection. On days 3 and 7, half of the culture medium was replaced with fresh IL-2-containing medium. Unless noted otherwise, every peptide stimulation condition was cultured in triplicate wells. PBMC were separated from whole blood using Ficoll-Paque Plus gradient centrifugation and were then either cryopreserved at -140C or used fresh. Genomic DNA was extracted from cultured CD4+ T cells with the QIAamp micro DNA kit.

The rearranged segments are TRBV6-5 and TRBJ2-7, with 8 middle bases fitting TRBD1. The sequence came from a human donor who received a COVID-19 vaccine. The sequenced sample was CD4+ T cells from PBMCs cultured without peptide, obtained before COVID-19 vaccination. The CDR3 region: CATDRGSSYEQYV. The DNA sequence is TGTGCCACCGACAGGGGCTCATCCTACGAGCAGTACGTC.